The rows below give T cell receptor beta chains drawn from one sample of a study of post-analysis software for immune sequencing data. TCRdb reprocessed the PCR reads via MiXCR and lists one record per CDR3 protein. The repertoire includes roughly 570,000 distinct CDR3 sequences, 34% of them detected once, and approximately 6% sits in the top ten. Sequencing was carried out using blood. The receptor set was obtained from a girl younger than 18 with multiple sclerosis. CDR3s include the opening cysteine and the closing phenylalanine or tryptophan. D genes are given only for firm matches. Size is omitted from some rows. Given values are once, few, many or a class for expanded clones.

TGCAGCGTTGAGGGACTAGCGGGGCGCCCGAATTACAATGAGCAGTTCTTC	CSVEGLAGRPNYNEQFF	once	TRBJ2-1	TRBV29-1	TRBD2
TGTGCCAGCAGCCGAGGACCATCTAACTATGGCTACACCTTC	CASSRGPSNYGYTF	.	TRBJ1-2	TRBV6-5	.
TGCGCCAGCAGCTTGACTGCAGGAAACTATGGCTACACCTTC	CASSLTAGNYGYTF	few	TRBJ1-2	TRBV5-1	.
TGTGCCAGCAGCCTCTCTGATGGTTGGGGGGCCAAAAACATTCAGTACTTC	CASSLSDGWGAKNIQYF	few	TRBJ2-4	TRBV7-9	.
TGCGCCAGCAGCTCCGCCGGGACAGGGACCGAAGCTTTCTTT	CASSSAGTGTEAFF	.	TRBJ1-1	TRBV5-1	TRBD1
TGCGCCAGCAGCTCGGACAGGGTTCGGGGAAACACTGAAGCTTTCTTT	CASSSDRVRGNTEAFF	.	TRBJ1-1	TRBV5-1	TRBD1
TGTGCCAGCAGTGAAGTCTCCAGGCAAGAGACCCAGTACTTC	CASSEVSRQETQYF	.	TRBJ2-5	TRBV2	.
TGCGCCAGCAGCTTGTTAGGGACACCCGGGGCCAACGTCCTGACTTTC	CASSLLGTPGANVLTF	few	TRBJ2-6	TRBV5-1	.
TGCAGTGCTAGTTCGGGACAGGGTAATCCGCAGTACTTC	CSASSGQGNPQYF	.	TRBJ2-7	TRBV20-1	TRBD1
TGTGCCAGCAGCTTCGCAGGGAACACTGAAGCTTTCTTT	CASSFAGNTEAFF	few	TRBJ1-1	TRBV7-9	.
TGTGCCAGCAGCCCGCAACAGGGGGCTACTGAAGCTTTCTTT	CASSPQQGATEAFF	.	TRBJ1-1	TRBV9	TRBD1
TGTGCCAGCAGCTTGGATCGGACTAGCGGGGGAGCAGATACGCAGTATTTT	CASSLDRTSGGADTQYF	many	TRBJ2-3	TRBV5-6	TRBD2
TGTGCTAGTGGTTTCGGGGGATACACTGAAGCTTTCTTT	CASGFGGYTEAFF	few	TRBJ1-1	TRBV12-5	.
TGCAGTGCTAGAGAGGGGCTCTTTAGGAATGAGCAGTTCTTC	CSAREGLFRNEQFF	.	TRBJ2-1	TRBV20-1	.
TGTGCCAGCAGCCGGACTAGCGGGACCCTTGTCACAGATACGCAGTATTTT	CASSRTSGTLVTDTQYF	.	TRBJ2-3	TRBV5-6	TRBD2